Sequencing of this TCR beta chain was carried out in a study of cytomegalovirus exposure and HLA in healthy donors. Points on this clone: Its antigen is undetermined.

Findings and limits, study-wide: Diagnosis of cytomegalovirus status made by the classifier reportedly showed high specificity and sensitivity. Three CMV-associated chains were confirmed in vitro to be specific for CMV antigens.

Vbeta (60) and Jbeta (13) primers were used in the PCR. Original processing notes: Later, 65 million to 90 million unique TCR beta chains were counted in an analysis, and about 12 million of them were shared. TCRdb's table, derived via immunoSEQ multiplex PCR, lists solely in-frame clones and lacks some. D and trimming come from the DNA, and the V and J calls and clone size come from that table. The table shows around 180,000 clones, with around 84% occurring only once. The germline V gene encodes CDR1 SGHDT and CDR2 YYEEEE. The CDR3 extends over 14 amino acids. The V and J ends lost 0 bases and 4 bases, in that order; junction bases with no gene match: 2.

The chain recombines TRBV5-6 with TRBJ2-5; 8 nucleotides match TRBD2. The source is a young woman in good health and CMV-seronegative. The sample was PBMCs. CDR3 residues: CASSLGAGGETQYF. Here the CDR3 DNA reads TGTGCCAGCAGCTTGGGGGCGGGGGGAGAGACCCAGTACTTC.